This TCR beta chain emerged from a study of Graves' ophthalmopathy and Graves' hyperthyroidism. Study-level findings and limits: Sensitivity of roughly 88% and specificity of roughly 80% were achieved when a 13-signature model separated ophthalmopathy from stable hyperthyroidism.

Beta-chain TCR CDR3 regions were amplified from RNA transcripts. HTBI primers primed a first-round RT-PCR, and a second-round multiplex PCR followed. A single record per CDR3 protein comes from TCRdb applying MiXCR to the multiplex PCR reads. The sample includes over a million distinct CDR3 sequences, less than 45% seen only once; the top ten take roughly 11%. Note on this clonotype: Its antigen is currently unknown.

CDR3 length equals 17 residues. Germline V gene data show CDR1 as LGHNA and CDR2 as YNFKEQ. With 0 bases removed from V and 2 bases from J, the gap between germline ends came to 16 bases. Hyperthyroidism was new, under 2 months, in patients aged 18 to 65. The receptor was derived from an adult man with Graves' hyperthyroidism. V usage is TRBV4-2 and J usage is TRBJ1-1, with TRBD1 as a possible D gene (5 bases). Material: peripheral blood or thyroid tissue (not recorded which). CDR3: CASSQDRRGRTNTEAFF. CDR3 DNA sequence: TGTGCCAGCAGCCAAGATCGGCGCGGCAGGACAAACACTGAAGCTTTCTTT.